Following are 25 T cell receptor beta chains from one sample sequenced in a study of blood T cell repertoires in COVID-19. Some clones are missing from TCRdb's copy, which holds only in-frame ones; the method was immunoSEQ multiplex PCR. Altogether around 170,000 clones are present, about four fifths being singletons, with the ten largest covering over 10%. Sequencing was done on a sample of peripheral blood. These TCRs come from a man between 65 and 85 years old who had recovered from COVID-19.

The rearrangement uses TRBV28 and TRBJ2-2; 8 bases agree with TRBD2. Germline V gene sequence: CDR1 MDHEN, CDR2 SYDVKM. This CDR3 is built from 16 residues. The ends lost 6 bases at V and 0 bases at J; junction bases unmatched: 6. The CDR3 DNA is TGTGCCAGCAGGGCAGCGGGAGCCGCGAACACCGGGGAGCTGTTTTTT. Translating it yields CASRAAGAANTGELFF.

The chain couples TRBV18 to TRBJ2-2; 7 positions match TRBD1. V lost 4 bases to trimming and J lost 2 bases; unmatched junction nucleotides: 4. The germline gives CDR1 KGHSH, CDR2 LQKENI. CDR3 length equals 15 residues. The CDR3 sequence: CASSLRQGNTGELFF. The CDR3 coding sequence is TGTGCCAGCTCACTAAGACAGGGTAACACCGGGGAGCTGTTTTTT.

V usage is TRBV5-5 and J usage is TRBJ2-3; 11 positions agree with TRBD2. The CDR3 contains 16 residues. Per the germline V gene, CDR1 is SGHKS and CDR2 is YYEKEE (reference sequence). With V trimmed by 4 bases and J by 3 bases, 7 bases remained unmatched. Written as DNA, the CDR3 is TGTGCCAGCAGCCCGACTAGCGGGAAGTTAACAGATACGCAGTATTTT. It specifies CASSPTSGKLTDTQYF. Full variable domain (remainder filled in from reference TRBV5-5 and TRBJ2-3): DAGVTQSPTHLIKTRGQQVTLRCSPISGHKSVSWYQQVLGQGPQFIFQYYEKEERGRGNFPDRFSARQFPNYSSELNVNALLLGDSALYLCASSPTSGKLTDTQYFGPGTRLTVL.

The chain joins TRBV10-3 to TRBJ2-1; unclear D gene. The CDR3 runs 18 residues. V lost 0 bases to trimming and J lost 0 bases, with 15 bases between them. Germline-derived CDR1 and CDR2 are ENHRY and SYGVKD. CDR3 amino acids: CAISESTSSRSSYNEQFF. The CDR3 coding sequence is TGTGCCATCAGTGAGTCAACGAGTAGCCGAAGCTCCTACAATGAGCAGTTCTTC.

CDR3 sequence reads: CASSPPGLAGGGDTQYF. In DNA form, the CDR3 reads TGTGCCAGCAGCCCACCGGGACTAGCGGGAGGTGGGGATACGCAGTATTTT. V and J are TRBV7-9 and TRBJ2-3; TRBD2 matches 15 bases. Germline values: CDR1 SEHNR, CDR2 FQNEAQ (reference sequence). V lost 5 bases, J lost 6 bases, and 9 bases stayed unmatched. The CDR3 runs to 17 residues.

This chain connects TRBV25-1 to TRBJ2-5, with 10 bases identical to TRBD1. Per the germline V gene, CDR1 is MGHDK and CDR2 is SYGVNS. V was clipped by 4 bases and J by 5 bases; unmatched bases: 4. The CDR3 length is 14 residues. The CDR3 region has the DNA TGTGCCAGCAGTGGAGACAGGGGGCAGGAGACCCAGTACTTC. Amino acid sequence: CASSGDRGQETQYF. The full variable domain, completed using reference TRBV25-1 and TRBJ2-5, is EADIYQTPRYLVIGTGKKITLECSQTMGHDKMYWYQQDPGMELHLIHYSYGVNSTEKGDLSSESTVSRIRTEHFPLTLESARPSHTSQYLCASSGDRGQETQYFGPGTRLLVL.

The chain is built from TRBV27 and TRBJ1-1, with a weak D call TRBD1 (5 bases). The CDR3 has 11 residues. Per the germline V gene, CDR1 is MNHEY and CDR2 is SMNVEV (reference sequence). V lost 11 bases and J lost 4, with 11 bases in between. For the CDR3, the DNA is TGTGCCCCCCCGGGGGGCACTGAAGCTTTCTTT. Translating gives CAPPGGTEAFF.

The gene calls are TRBV27 and TRBJ2-2; 8 bases map to TRBD1. The CDR3 has 14 amino acids. The germline V gene has CDR1 MNHEY and CDR2 SMNVEV (reference sequence). The V gene end was trimmed by 6 bases and the J gene end by 3 bases; junction bases not matched to a gene: 3. The chain's CDR3 is CASSRGRYTGELFF. In DNA, the CDR3 is TGTGCCAGCAGCAGGGGGCGGTACACCGGGGAGCTGTTTTTT.

The chain is built from TRBV9 and TRBJ2-3, with 9 bases matching TRBD1. The V and J ends lost 2 bases and 4 bases, in that order; junction bases with no gene match: 11. Germline V CDR1 and CDR2: SGDLS, YYNGEE. The CDR3 has 17 amino acids. CDR3 DNA sequence: TGTGCCAGCAGCGTTTCGGGGACAGGGCCTCCAGCAGATACGCAGTATTTT. As protein: CASSVSGTGPPADTQYF.

V and J are TRBV5-4 and TRBJ2-7; the D gene is possibly TRBD1 (6 bases). Germline CDR1 and CDR2: SGHNT and YYREEE (reference sequence). The CDR3 runs 15 residues. Between the trimmed V and J ends, which lost 0 bases and 3 bases, there was a span of 13 bases. The CDR3 DNA is TGTGCCAGCAGCTTGGGGGCCGGGACAAACTACGAGCAGTACTTC. This gives the protein CASSLGAGTNYEQYF.

This chain links TRBV9 with TRBJ2-3; 10 nucleotides align to TRBD1. Per the germline V gene, CDR1 is SGDLS and CDR2 is YYNGEE. J was trimmed by 1 base and V by 4 bases; bases with no gene match: 12. There are 18 residues in the CDR3. This CDR3 is CASSLRQGAGPGTDTQYF. The CDR3 nucleotides are TGTGCCAGCAGCCTCCGACAGGGGGCAGGTCCGGGCACAGATACGCAGTATTTT.

This chain joins TRBV10-2 and TRBJ2-2; no definite D call. The V end was cut by 6 bases, the J end by 4 bases, with 6 bases between. The V gene's germline CDR1 is WSHSY and CDR2 SAAADI. CDR3 length: 12 residues. The CDR3 protein is CASRRGTGELFF. For the CDR3, the DNA is TGCGCCAGCAGACGAGGCACCGGGGAGCTGTTTTTT.

This chain links TRBV2 with TRBJ2-7, with 12 bases lining up with TRBD1. CDR1 and CDR2 from the germline V gene are SNHLY and FYNNEI. The trim removed 5 bases at V and 4 bases at J, leaving 6 bases unmatched. The CDR3 has 15 residues. CDR3 loop: CASSLRGQGAYEQYF. The CDR3 DNA reads as TGTGCCAGCAGTTTACGGGGACAGGGGGCTTACGAGCAGTACTTC.

V usage is TRBV19 and J usage is TRBJ2-3; 11 bases line up with TRBD2. Germline loops: CDR1 LNHDA, CDR2 SQIVND (reference sequence). The CDR3 runs to 16 residues. J was trimmed by 1 base and V by 4 bases; bases with no gene match: 4. As DNA, the CDR3 is TGTGCCAGTAGTAGTACTAGCGGGAGAGGCACAGATACGCAGTATTTT. It specifies CASSSTSGRGTDTQYF.

This chain joins TRBV9 and TRBJ2-7, with 10 bases fitting TRBD2. The CDR3 has 15 amino acids. The germline V gene has CDR1 SGDLS and CDR2 YYNGEE. The junction had 10 bases not matched to a gene; V was cut back by 4 bases and J by 6 bases. CDR3 sequence: CASSPGLAAAGEQYF. The DNA of the CDR3 is TGTGCCAGCAGCCCAGGACTAGCGGCGGCCGGCGAGCAGTACTTC.

This clone was detected only a few times. V is TRBV2 and J is TRBJ2-7; the D is unclear. The CDR3 contains 13 residues. V shed 3 bases and J shed 1 base, with 7 bases lying between them. Germline assignment: CDR1 SNHLY and CDR2 FYNNEI. The chain's CDR3 is CASSDVTSYEQYF. The CDR3 DNA sequence: TGTGCCAGCAGTGATGTCACTTCCTACGAGCAGTACTTC.

As DNA, the CDR3 is TGTGCCAGCAGTTTAGGGCCGTTAAATGAAAAACTGTTTTTT. It translates to CASSLGPLNEKLFF. J is TRBJ1-4 and V is TRBV28, with D uncertain. The germline V gene encodes CDR1 MDHEN and CDR2 SYDVKM. The V gene lost 2 bases and the J gene lost 5 bases, with 9 bases spanning the gap. The CDR3 is made up of 14 amino acids.

The J gene is TRBJ1-5, the V gene TRBV7-2; weak D call: TRBD1 (6 bases). The germline V gene has CDR1 SGHTA and CDR2 FQGNSA. With 5 bases removed from V and 4 bases from J, the gap between germline ends came to 9 bases. This CDR3 has 13 residues. CDR3 in amino acids: CASSRQVNQPQHF. CDR3 DNA sequence: TGTGCCAGCAGCCGACAGGTAAATCAGCCCCAGCATTTT.

V is TRBV7-8 and J is TRBJ2-6; D is perhaps TRBD2 (7 bases). V dropped 6 bases and J dropped 2 bases, with 17 bases sitting between them. Germline-derived CDR1 and CDR2 are SGHVS and FQNEAQ. There are 17 residues in the CDR3. In nucleotides, the CDR3 is TGTGCCAGCAGACGCGAGCCGGGGGGCGCTGGGGCCAACGTCCTGACTTTC. As protein: CASRREPGGAGANVLTF.

The chain links TRBV5-5 to TRBJ2-3; TRBD2 matches 10 bases. The V segment lost 6 bases and the J segment 5 bases; nucleotides outside the gene matches: 6. The CDR3 runs 14 residues. Germline assignment: CDR1 SGHKS and CDR2 YYEKEE (reference sequence). The CDR3, as DNA: TGTGCCAGCACCCGGGTAGCGGGAGGAGATACGCAGTATTTT. Protein product: CASTRVAGGDTQYF.

The V gene is TRBV5-8, the J gene TRBJ2-4; D gene unclear. CDR1 SGHTS and CDR2 YDEGEE come from the germline V gene. Trimming stripped 2 bases from V and 6 bases from J, with 30 bases between. CDR3 size: 20 residues. Here the CDR3 DNA reads TGTGCCAGCAGCTTCTACCCCGTCGGCGGAGCGACCTACTCCTCAAACATTCAGTACTTC. Protein sequence: CASSFYPVGGATYSSNIQYF.

The V call is TRBV5-1, the J call TRBJ2-3; possibly TRBD2 for D (6 bases). The CDR3 totals 15 residues. The ends were cut back, 5 bases at V and 2 bases at J, with 15 bases in the middle. Germline V gene lookup returns CDR1 SGHRS and CDR2 YFSETQ. In DNA form, the CDR3 reads TGCGCCAGCAGAGGTTGGGGAGGCGACACAGATACGCAGTATTTT. It codes for CASRGWGGDTDTQYF.

The chain has TRBV12-3 or TRBV12-4 and TRBJ1-5, with a weak D call TRBD1 (6 bases). The CDR3 has 13 residues. Trimming took off 1 base at V and 6 bases at J, with 7 bases between the two ends. The CDR3 DNA follows: TGTGCCAGCAGTTTAGAGGACAGTCAGCCCCAGCATTTT. It yields the protein CASSLEDSQPQHF.

CDR3: CASSPGQGPRTLHF. The CDR3 nucleotides read TGTGCCAGCAGCCCGGGACAGGGACCGAGGACCCTCCACTTT. This chain links TRBV5-4 with TRBJ1-6; 9 nucleotides match TRBD1. J gave up 14 bases and V 4 bases, and 10 bases lay outside the gene matches. In germline, CDR1 is SGHNT, CDR2 YYREEE (reference sequence). The CDR3 extends over 14 amino acids.

V is TRBV11-2 and J is TRBJ2-1; 10 positions match TRBD2. V shed 0 bases and J 12 bases; nucleotides not matched to a gene: 11. CDR3 length equals 16 residues. Germline V CDR1 and CDR2: SGHAT, FQNNGV. The CDR3 bases are TGTGCCAGCAGCTTAGATCTAAGCGGGAGGGGCACTGGGCAGTTCTTC. This codes for CASSLDLSGRGTGQFF.